The 29 T cell receptor beta chains reported below all come from one sample, sequenced in a study of breast tumors, draining lymph nodes, adjacent tissues. TCRdb re-analysed the multiplex PCR reads in MiXCR, keeping a single row per CDR3 protein. The sample includes about 130,000 distinct CDR3 sequences, 15% to 20% of them seen just once. Breast cancer patients provided tissue from their axillary draining lymph nodes. The sample taken for sequencing was axillary lymph node tissue. The origin of the receptors is a female donor with breast cancer. Some clones in this sample may be carry-over from other donors' samples.

The rearrangement uses TRBV29-1 and TRBJ1-1; D is ambiguous. The germline gives CDR1 SQVTM, CDR2 ANQGSEA. Between the trimmed V and J ends, which lost 4 bases and 2 bases, there was a span of 8 bases. The CDR3 is made up of 12 amino acids. CDR3 protein: CSVGRPNTEAFF. CDR3 bases: TGCAGCGTTGGCAGGCCCAACACTGAAGCTTTCTTT.

This clonotype was detected many times. The V and J genes are TRBV13 and TRBJ2-7; 13 bases are a match to TRBD2. CDR1 is PRHDT and CDR2 is FYEKMQ in the germline V gene (reference sequence). This CDR3 spans 17 amino acids. V gave up 4 bases and J gave up 2 bases; unmatched junction bases: 8. CDR3 nucleotide sequence: TGTGCCAGCAGCTACGGGACTAGCGGGGTAAACCCCTACGAGCAGTACTTC. This gives the protein CASSYGTSGVNPYEQYF.

The chain recombines TRBV28 with TRBJ2-5, with a weak D call TRBD2 (7 bases). Germline V lookup: CDR1 MDHEN, CDR2 SYDVKM. The V end lost 3 bases, the J end lost 7 bases, and 18 bases lay between the germline ends. CDR3 length: 15 amino acids. In DNA, the CDR3 is TGTGCCAGCAGTTTCCCCAAGGGGGGGGAGGGGACCCAGTACTTC. It codes for CASSFPKGGEGTQYF.

In its sample, this clonotype was seen many times. The gene calls are TRBV25-1 and TRBJ1-5; D unresolved. Germline assignment: CDR1 MGHDK and CDR2 SYGVNS. The CDR3 is made up of 13 amino acids. V was clipped by 2 bases and J by 3 bases, with 5 bases between them. The CDR3 here is CASSEAFNQPQHF. CDR3 nucleotide sequence: TGTGCCAGCAGTGAAGCCTTCAATCAGCCCCAGCATTTT.

This clonotype was recorded many times. This chain joins TRBV11-2 and TRBJ2-7; no clear D gene. The CDR3 is 12 residues long. V was pared by 1 base and J by 6 bases, with 7 bases between. Germline assignment: CDR1 SGHAT and CDR2 FQNNGV. CDR3 bases: TGTGCCAGCAGCTTAGGGGGTTCCGAGCAGTACTTC. This encodes CASSLGGSEQYF.

The chain links TRBV5-1 to TRBJ2-2; TRBD1 matches at 7 bases. The germline V gene encodes CDR1 SGHRS and CDR2 YFSETQ. The CDR3 is made up of 15 amino acids. The V segment lost 4 bases and the J segment 5 bases; nucleotides outside the gene matches: 8. The CDR3 region has the DNA TGCGCCAGCAGCCCGACAGGGTCTCGGACCGGGGAGCTGTTTTTT. Encoded protein: CASSPTGSRTGELFF.

At least ten counts were recorded for this clonotype. V usage is TRBV7-2 and J usage is TRBJ2-7; tentatively, D is TRBD2 (5 bases). Germline values: CDR1 SGHTA, CDR2 FQGNSA. The CDR3 has 13 amino acids. Between the trimmed V and J ends, which lost 0 bases and 2 bases, there was a span of 5 bases. The CDR3 sequence is CASSLATTYEQYF. The CDR3 DNA sequence: TGTGCCAGCAGCTTAGCGACTACCTACGAGCAGTACTTC. Looking up the rest from reference TRBV7-2 and TRBJ2-7 gives the full variable domain: GAGVSQSPSNKVTEKGKDVELRCDPISGHTALYWYRQSLGQGLEFLIYFQGNSAPDKSGLPSDRFSAERTGGSVSTLTIQRTQQEDSAVYLCASSLATTYEQYFGPGTRLTVT.

This clonotype was counted ten times or more. This chain links TRBV14 with TRBJ2-5; 10 bases align to TRBD2. The CDR3 length is 14 residues. V lost 5 bases to trimming and J lost 10 bases; unmatched junction nucleotides: 10. The germline V gene encodes CDR1 SGHDN and CDR2 FVKESK. Here the CDR3 DNA reads TGTGCCAGCAGCTACCCGGGACTAGCGCGAATCCAGTACTTC. Translated: CASSYPGLARIQYF.

This clonotype has ten or more counts. V usage is TRBV20-1 and J usage is TRBJ2-7, with D possibly being TRBD1 or TRBD2 (7 bases each). V dropped 1 base and J dropped 2 bases, with 12 bases sitting between them. CDR1 DFQATT and CDR2 SNEGSKA come from the germline V gene (reference sequence). CDR3 length: 14 amino acids. CDR3 sequence: CSARARGGTYEQYF. The CDR3 nucleotides are TGCAGTGCTAGAGCCAGGGGGGGGACCTACGAGCAGTACTTC.

This clonotype was counted only a few times. This chain joins TRBV5-1 and TRBJ2-2; 9 bases match TRBD1. The V gene end was trimmed by 5 bases and the J gene end by 4 bases; junction bases not matched to a gene: 3. The CDR3 spans 14 residues. The germline CDR1 and CDR2 sequences are SGHRS and YFSETQ. CDR3 sequence (DNA): TGCGCCAGCAGGGACAGGGGCGCCACCGGGGAGCTGTTTTTT. It yields the protein CASRDRGATGELFF.

This clonotype was seen ten or more times. CDR3 DNA: TGCAGTGCTAGAGATCCGGGGACTAGCATCTATGAGCAGTTCTTC. Translated: CSARDPGTSIYEQFF. The chain recombines TRBV20-1 with TRBJ2-1; 9 nucleotides align to TRBD2. Germline values: CDR1 DFQATT, CDR2 SNEGSKA (reference sequence). After removal of 0 bases from V and 8 bases from J, the junction contained 8 bases not matched to a gene. CDR3 length equals 15 residues.

This clonotype was seen ten or more times. For the CDR3, the DNA is TGTGCCATCAGCGGACAGGGGGAAGATACGCAGTATTTT. This sequence encodes CAISGQGEDTQYF. V and J are TRBV10-3 and TRBJ2-3; 10 bases map to TRBD1. In germline, CDR1 is ENHRY, CDR2 SYGVKD. J lost 5 bases, V lost 6 bases, and 2 bases had no gene match. The CDR3 totals 13 residues.

This clonotype was detected ten times or more. The chain recombines TRBV20-1 with TRBJ2-7; 14 nucleotides agree with TRBD2. The CDR3 totals 17 residues. Germline V gene sequence: CDR1 DFQATT, CDR2 SNEGSKA (reference sequence). J gave up 4 bases and V 0 bases, and 8 bases lay outside the gene matches. The DNA for the CDR3 is TGCAGTGCTAGAGATTTCGGGACTAGCGGGAGCGGATACGAGCAGTACTTC. This gives the protein CSARDFGTSGSGYEQYF.

This clonotype was counted ten times or more. The CDR3 is CASSVGWGGYYEQYF. The CDR3 DNA follows: TGTGCCAGCAGCGTAGGATGGGGGGGGTACTACGAGCAGTACTTC. The gene calls are TRBV9 and TRBJ2-7; 7 positions match TRBD2. After removal of 0 bases from V and 3 bases from J, the junction contained 6 bases not matched to a gene. From germline, CDR1 is SGDLS and CDR2 YYNGEE. There are 15 residues in the CDR3.

This clonotype has ten or more counts. V usage is TRBV4-2 and J usage is TRBJ1-6, with TRBD1 as a possible D gene (5 bases). Per the germline V gene, CDR1 is LGHNA and CDR2 is YNFKEQ. This CDR3 is 17 amino acids long. V gave up 0 bases and J gave up 3 bases, with 12 bases separating them. The CDR3 spells CASSQEYRRVYNSPLHF. CDR3 in DNA: TGTGCCAGCAGCCAAGAATACAGGAGAGTCTATAATTCACCCCTCCACTTT.

Comment on this clonotype: A much larger clonotype is one base distant, so this may be a read error. This sequence joins TRBV5-6 and TRBJ1-6; weak D call: TRBD1 (5 bases). The CDR3 contains 14 residues. The V and J ends lost 3 bases and 7 bases respectively, with 11 bases between them. Per germline, CDR1 SGHDT and CDR2 YYEEEE. For the CDR3, the DNA is TGTGCCAGCAGCTCCGGGGCTAAAAATTCACCCCTCCACTTT. Translation gives CASSSGAKNSPLHF.

Regarding this clonotype: This sequence may be a read error, since a much larger clone differs from it by one base. The chain is built from TRBV2 and TRBJ2-6, with D uncertain. V was shortened by 8 bases and J by 0 bases, with 11 bases between the two germline ends. This CDR3 is built from 15 residues. Germline loops: CDR1 SNHLY, CDR2 FYNNEI. This CDR3 reads CASRPVASGANVLTF. The CDR3 nucleotides read TGTGCCAGCCGGCCTGTGGCCTCTGGGGCCAACGTCCTGACTTTC.

The table lists this clonotype with many counts. V usage is TRBV24-1 and J usage is TRBJ2-5, with a possible D match to TRBD2 (7 bases). Germline V gene lookup returns CDR1 KGHDR and CDR2 SFDVKD. The CDR3 contains 16 residues. With 3 bases removed from V and 4 bases from J, the gap between germline ends came to 17 bases. DNA for the CDR3: TGTGCCACCAGTGATCCCAACGGGGGGCTACGAGAGACCCAGTACTTC. Translating it yields CATSDPNGGLRETQYF.

In this sample, this clonotype turned up many times. This rearrangement joins TRBV5-1 to TRBJ2-3; 9 bases are a match to TRBD2. V trimming: 4 bases; J trimming: 2 bases; junction bases outside the gene matches: 11. Per germline, CDR1 SGHRS and CDR2 YFSETQ. The CDR3 is made up of 17 amino acids. CDR3 loop: CASSPYKAGGNTDTQYF. The CDR3 DNA reads as TGCGCCAGCAGCCCCTACAAAGCGGGGGGAAACACAGATACGCAGTATTTT.

This clonotype was observed a handful of times. The genes are TRBV12-3 or TRBV12-4 and TRBJ1-4; 9 bases are shared with TRBD1. V lost 5 bases to trimming and J lost 7 bases; unmatched junction nucleotides: 5. The CDR3 sequence is 14 residues long. Here the CDR3 reads CASSRDRATEKLFF. CDR3 DNA: TGTGCCAGCAGTCGGGACAGGGCGACTGAAAAACTGTTTTTT.

This clonotype came up many times. The chain carries TRBV20-1 and TRBJ1-6; TRBD1 is a possible D gene (5 bases). The CDR3 runs to 15 residues. In germline, CDR1 is DFQATT, CDR2 SNEGSKA (reference sequence). The V end was cut by 1 base, the J end by 5 bases, with 12 bases between. The CDR3, as DNA: TGCAGTGCTAGAGCGGGACTGATGAATAATTCACCCCTCCACTTT. Translating it yields CSARAGLMNNSPLHF.

Ten or more counts support this clonotype. V gene TRBV11-2 combines with J gene TRBJ2-7; D is uncertain. In germline, CDR1 is SGHAT, CDR2 FQNNGV. This CDR3 has 10 residues. Trimming removed 5 bases at V and 4 bases at J, with 3 bases between. For the CDR3, the DNA is TGTGCCAGCAGCAATTACGAGCAGTACTTC. Translated: CASSNYEQYF.

This clonotype was seen at least ten times. The rearrangement joins TRBV29-1 to TRBJ2-5; D may be TRBD1 or TRBD2 (5 bases each). The V and J ends lost 7 bases and 6 bases respectively, with 15 bases between them. The CDR3 extends over 12 amino acids. Germline-derived CDR1 and CDR2 are SQVTM and ANQGSEA. Here the CDR3 reads CSADEGFQTQYF. The DNA of the CDR3 is TGCAGCGCTGATGAGGGGTTTCAGACCCAGTACTTC.

This clonotype was seen many times. CDR3 sequence reads: CAIRPQGAAYEQYF. For the CDR3, the DNA is TGTGCCATCAGACCGCAGGGGGCGGCCTACGAGCAGTACTTC. The rearrangement links TRBV10-3 to TRBJ2-7; 8 positions match TRBD1. Germline-derived CDR1 and CDR2 are ENHRY and SYGVKD. The CDR3 spans 14 residues. J gave up 2 bases and V 6 bases, and 6 bases lay outside the gene matches.

Comment on this clonotype: A read error may explain this, as a much larger clone is one base away. The CDR3 ends on some other residue instead of the conserved phenylalanine or tryptophan, so this is likely a read error. The chain has TRBV6-1 and TRBJ2-3; D may correspond to TRBD1 or TRBD2 (5 bases each). Trimming cost V 3 bases and J 4 bases, with 11 bases left between them. Germline loops: CDR1 MNHNS, CDR2 SASEGT. The CDR3 spans 14 residues. CDR3: CASSDLGTADTQYS. DNA of the CDR3: TGTGCCAGCAGTGATTTAGGGACCGCAGATACGCAGTATTCT.

In its sample, this clonotype was seen many times. V gene TRBV7-8 combines with J gene TRBJ2-6; D may be TRBD2 (5 bases). The CDR3 extends over 16 amino acids. Germline V lookup: CDR1 SGHVS, CDR2 FQNEAQ. Trimming removed 1 base from V and 2 bases from J, with 9 bases in between. In DNA, the CDR3 is TGTGCCAGCAGCTTAGGAGTGGGAGCTGGGGCCAACGTCCTGACTTTC. This encodes CASSLGVGAGANVLTF.

Points on this clonotype: One end of the junction fails to match germline, which may point to a read error. The chain links TRBV10-3 to TRBJ1-1; TRBD1 agrees at 7 bases. Germline CDR1 is ENHRY and CDR2 is SYGVKD. The CDR3 consists of 15 residues. This CDR3 is CAIRGTAGSNTEALF. CDR3 DNA sequence: TGTGCCATCAGGGGGACAGCCGGGTCGAACACTGAAGCTCTCTTT.

J is TRBJ1-1 and V is TRBV6-6; the D is unclear. The V gene lost 5 bases and the J gene lost 5 bases, with 9 bases spanning the gap. CDR1 and CDR2 from the germline V gene are MNHNY and SVGAGI (reference sequence). The CDR3 length is 12 residues. The CDR3: CASSPLSTEAFF. CDR3 nucleotide sequence: TGTGCCAGCAGTCCACTCTCAACTGAAGCTTTCTTT.

This clonotype was recorded many times. The rearrangement uses TRBV5-6 and TRBJ1-6; TRBD1 matches 7 bases. V gave up 2 bases and J gave up 1 base; unmatched junction bases: 3. Germline assignment: CDR1 SGHDT and CDR2 YYEEEE. The CDR3 has 16 amino acids. In DNA form, the CDR3 reads TGTGCCAGCAGCTTACAGGGGAGGTCCTATAATTCACCCCTCCACTTT. This sequence encodes CASSLQGRSYNSPLHF. Looking up the rest from reference TRBV5-6 and TRBJ1-6 gives the full variable domain: DAGVTQSPTHLIKTRGQQVTLRCSPKSGHDTVSWYQQALGQGPQFIFQYYEEEERQRGNFPDRFSGHQFPNYSSELNVNALLLGDSALYLCASSLQGRSYNSPLHFGNGTRLTVT.